Sequencing of this TCR beta chain was carried out in a study of T cells after yellow fever vaccination. In TCRdb, the 5' RACE reads were re-called with MiXCR into one record per CDR3 protein. The sample holds roughly 340,000 distinct CDR3 sequences; roughly 4.3% are singletons and the top ten take approximately 24%. Germline CDR1 and CDR2: LGHNA and YNFKEQ. The CDR3 has 17 amino acids. V lost 4 bases, J lost 0 bases, and 17 bases lay in between. Sequencing was performed on PBMCs, taken 5 days after the yellow fever booster vaccination. This receptor was obtained from a man between 18 and 35 years old who received the YFV17D yellow fever vaccine. The chain carries TRBV4-2 and TRBJ2-3, with D tentatively TRBD2 (6 bases). The CDR3 spells CASSPGTRSTSTDTQYF. The CDR3 DNA sequence: TGTGCCAGCAGCCCAGGGACTCGCTCTACTAGCACAGATACGCAGTATTTT.